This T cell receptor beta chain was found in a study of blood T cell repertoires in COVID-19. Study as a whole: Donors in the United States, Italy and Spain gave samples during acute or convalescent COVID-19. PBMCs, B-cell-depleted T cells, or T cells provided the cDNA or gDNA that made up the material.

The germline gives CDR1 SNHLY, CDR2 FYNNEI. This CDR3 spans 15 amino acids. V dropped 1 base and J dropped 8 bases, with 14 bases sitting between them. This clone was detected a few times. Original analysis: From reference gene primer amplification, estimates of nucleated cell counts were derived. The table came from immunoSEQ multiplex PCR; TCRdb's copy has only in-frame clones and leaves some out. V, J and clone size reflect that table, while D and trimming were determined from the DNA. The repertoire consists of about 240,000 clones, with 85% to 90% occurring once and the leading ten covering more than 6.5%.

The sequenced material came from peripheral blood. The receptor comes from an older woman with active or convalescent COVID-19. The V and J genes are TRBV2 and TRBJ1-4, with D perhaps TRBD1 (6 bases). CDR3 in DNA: TGTGCCAGCAGTGAAGACTCCGGGACATCAGAAAAACTGTTTTTT. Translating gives CASSEDSGTSEKLFF.